A single sample gave rise to the 21 T cell receptor beta chains below, sequenced in a study of T cell repertoires in cytomegalovirus infection. MiXCR, run by TCRdb on the reads, gives a single entry per CDR3 protein. The sample holds 750,000 to 950,000 distinct CDR3 sequences, 25% to 30% seen once. These receptors are not linked to any known antigen. Sequenced here: cultured CD8+ T cells from PBMCs, sampled from culture after CMV antigen stimulation. The receptors derive from a human donor in good health (CMV status not recorded). Some clones in this sample may be carry-over from other donors' samples.

This clonotype has just a few counts. This sequence joins TRBV27 and TRBJ1-2; 7 nucleotides align to TRBD1. Germline trimming cut 6 bases from V and 6 bases from J; bases unmatched to any gene: 10. The CDR3 totals 14 residues. The V gene's germline CDR1 is MNHEY and CDR2 SMNVEV (reference sequence). Here the CDR3 reads CASRGGDGLNGYTF. CDR3 in DNA: TGTGCCAGCAGAGGGGGCGATGGGCTGAATGGCTACACCTTC.

V gene TRBV19 combines with J gene TRBJ1-2, with 10 nucleotides matching TRBD1. The germline V gene has CDR1 LNHDA and CDR2 SQIVND (reference sequence). The CDR3 contains 15 residues. V gave up 1 base and J gave up 4 bases; unmatched junction bases: 3. CDR3 sequence: CASSIVGTGAYGYTF. Here the CDR3 DNA reads TGTGCCAGTAGTATAGTCGGGACAGGGGCCTATGGCTACACCTTC.

The CDR3 DNA reads as TGTGCCAGCTCACCCTTCGGGGGGGTGGATGAGCAGTTCTTC. Translating it yields CASSPFGGVDEQFF. This chain connects TRBV6-1 to TRBJ2-1; 8 nucleotides agree with TRBD2. Germline V gene sequence: CDR1 MNHNS, CDR2 SASEGT. The ends lost 8 bases at V and 8 bases at J; junction bases unmatched: 11. CDR3 length equals 14 residues.

The V call is TRBV2, the J call TRBJ2-3; 9 bases agree with TRBD1. From germline, CDR1 is SNHLY and CDR2 FYNNEI. Germline trimming cut 6 bases from V and 11 bases from J; bases unmatched to any gene: 0. The CDR3 has 10 residues. This CDR3 is CASRGQGQYF. The CDR3 coding sequence is TGTGCCAGCAGGGGACAGGGGCAGTATTTT.

This clonotype has a count of ten or more. V is TRBV12-5 and J is TRBJ2-1; D is unresolved. The length of the CDR3 is 14 residues. Trimming stripped 0 bases from V and 9 bases from J, with 12 bases between. Germline CDR1 is LGHNT and CDR2 is FRNRAP. The CDR3 DNA reads as TGTGCTAGTGGTTTGGTCTCAGGATCGGGTGAGCAGTTCTTC. The encoded protein is CASGLVSGSGEQFF.

This chain connects TRBV5-6 to TRBJ1-5; D not certain. The CDR3 runs to 14 residues. Trimming removed 2 bases at V and 2 bases at J, with 8 bases between. Germline V gives CDR1 SGHDT, CDR2 YYEEEE. CDR3 region: CASSLWDGNQPQHF. Written as DNA, the CDR3 is TGTGCCAGCAGCTTATGGGATGGCAATCAGCCCCAGCATTTT.

The chain links TRBV19 to TRBJ1-5; no definite D call. The germline V gene has CDR1 LNHDA and CDR2 SQIVND (reference sequence). Trimming pared 3 bases from V and 0 bases from J, leaving 12 bases between. The length of the CDR3 is 16 residues. This CDR3 reads CASSIEGPYSNQPQHF. The CDR3 DNA reads as TGTGCCAGTAGTATCGAAGGACCTTATAGCAATCAGCCCCAGCATTTT.

The gene calls are TRBV4-1 and TRBJ1-3; D remains unclear. Germline CDR1 is MGHRA and CDR2 is YSYEKL. With 3 bases removed from V and 0 bases from J, the gap between germline ends came to 6 bases. This CDR3 has 14 amino acids. CDR3 protein: CASSQRHSGNTIYF. CDR3 nucleotides: TGCGCCAGCAGCCAGCGACACTCTGGAAACACCATATATTTT.

This clonotype was detected only a few times. The chain couples TRBV10-3 to TRBJ1-1, with D perhaps TRBD1 (5 bases). This CDR3 region has 14 residues. With 3 bases removed from V and 3 bases from J, the gap between germline ends came to 11 bases. From germline, CDR1 is ENHRY and CDR2 SYGVKD. The chain's CDR3 is CAISEEGIHTEAFF. CDR3 sequence (DNA): TGTGCCATCAGTGAAGAGGGGATACACACTGAAGCTTTCTTT.

This clonotype was seen a handful of times. The chain is built from TRBV12-5 and TRBJ2-3; 7 bases line up with TRBD1. With 6 bases clipped from V and 4 bases from J, the junction kept 7 bases outside the gene matches. The germline gives CDR1 LGHNT, CDR2 FRNRAP. This CDR3 is built from 14 residues. CDR3 protein: CASGTGTVSDTQYF. The DNA for the CDR3 is TGTGCTAGTGGCACCGGGACAGTGTCAGATACGCAGTATTTT.

V and J are TRBV12-3 or TRBV12-4 and TRBJ1-3; D remains ambiguous. V gave up 10 bases and J gave up 4 bases, with 8 bases separating them. CDR3 length: 11 residues. The DNA for the CDR3 is TGTGCCAACATATCAGGAAACACCATATATTTT. It specifies CANISGNTIYF.

This chain joins TRBV6-4 and TRBJ2-1, with TRBD1 identical over 10 bases. The junction had 15 bases not matched to a gene; V was cut back by 2 bases and J by 5 bases. CDR3 length: 19 amino acids. Looked up from germline, CDR1 is MRHNA and CDR2 is SNTAGT. In DNA form, the CDR3 reads TGTGCCAGCAGTGACCATTCTTCCGGGACAGGGGTTTTCGACAATGAGCAGTTCTTC. This gives the protein CASSDHSSGTGVFDNEQFF.

The table lists this clonotype with many counts. J is TRBJ2-2 and V is TRBV11-1; D is perhaps TRBD1 or TRBD2 (5 bases each). Germline V CDR1 and CDR2: SGHAT, FQDESV (reference sequence). V was trimmed by 3 bases and J by 0 bases, leaving 11 bases between them. The CDR3 has 16 residues. This CDR3 is CASSFPRDANTGELFF. As DNA, the CDR3 is TGTGCCAGCAGCTTTCCCCGGGACGCGAACACCGGGGAGCTGTTTTTT.

The genes are TRBV28 and TRBJ2-5; 12 bases fit TRBD2. Trimming took 4 bases from V and 4 from J; bases not matched to a gene: 4. The CDR3 has 15 residues. Germline V gene lookup returns CDR1 MDHEN and CDR2 SYDVKM. CDR3 coding DNA: TGTGCCAGCAGTTCCCCGGGACTAGCGGGAGAGACCCAGTACTTC. It codes for CASSSPGLAGETQYF.

V gene TRBV6-1 combines with J gene TRBJ2-3; the match to TRBD2 covers 10 bases. Germline values: CDR1 MNHNS, CDR2 SASEGT. The CDR3 has 15 amino acids. V lost 5 bases and J lost 4; bases outside the gene matches: 6. The chain's CDR3 is CASSRTSGAADTQYF. The CDR3 coding sequence is TGTGCCAGCAGTAGAACTAGCGGGGCTGCAGATACGCAGTATTTT.

This clonotype was counted between two and nine times. This sequence joins TRBV7-6 and TRBJ2-5; 11 bases align to TRBD2. The CDR3 has 16 residues. Germline values: CDR1 SGHVS, CDR2 FNYEAQ. V gave up 2 bases and J gave up 3 bases; unmatched junction bases: 5. This CDR3 is CASSLLTSGDKETQYF. The CDR3, as DNA: TGTGCCAGCAGCTTATTGACTAGCGGGGACAAAGAGACCCAGTACTTC.

This chain links TRBV12-3 or TRBV12-4 with TRBJ2-2, with D uncertain. The CDR3 is 15 amino acids. Trimming took 2 bases from V and 4 from J, leaving 11 bases between them. The CDR3 DNA reads TGTGCCAGCAGTTTATATAGGGCACCCACCGGGGAGCTGTTTTTT. Residues: CASSLYRAPTGELFF.

This clonotype was seen more than once but under ten times. V and J are TRBV7-2 and TRBJ1-2, with 12 bases matching TRBD1. This CDR3 contains 17 residues. With V trimmed by 1 base and J by 6 bases, 9 bases remained unmatched. The V gene's germline CDR1 is SGHTA and CDR2 FQGNSA. This CDR3 is CASSLGGTGGRIDGYTF. CDR3 bases: TGTGCCAGCAGCTTAGGTGGGACAGGGGGCAGAATTGATGGCTACACCTTC.

Concerning this clonotype: The junction departs from germline at one end; a sequencing error may be responsible. The rearrangement joins TRBV4-1 to TRBJ2-1, with unresolved D. Looked up from germline, CDR1 is MGHRA and CDR2 is YSYEKL. This CDR3 is built from 15 residues. This chain's CDR3 is CASSHGGSSYNEQFF. The DNA of the CDR3 is TGTGCCAGCAGCCACGGTGGAAGCTCCTACAATGAGCAGTTCTTC.

V gene TRBV3-1 combines with J gene TRBJ1-1; D unresolved. Trimming pared 4 bases from V and 4 bases from J, leaving 7 bases between. The CDR3 is 12 amino acids. Germline V gives CDR1 LGHDT, CDR2 YNNKEL (reference sequence). For the CDR3, the DNA is TGTGCCAGCAGCCGACAAAGCACTGAAGCTTTCTTT. Its translation: CASSRQSTEAFF. The whole variable domain, filled in from reference TRBV3-1 and TRBJ1-1, reads DTAVSQTPKYLVTQMGNDKSIKCEQNLGHDTMYWYKQDSKKFLKIMFSYNNKELIINETVPNRFSPKSPDKAHLNLHINSLELGDSAVYFCASSRQSTEAFFGQGTRLTVV.

The chain is built from TRBV6-1 and TRBJ1-2; the match to TRBD1 covers 8 bases. The trim removed 6 bases at V and 5 bases at J, leaving 8 bases unmatched. This CDR3 comprises 14 residues. The germline V gene has CDR1 MNHNS and CDR2 SASEGT. This chain's CDR3 is CASRSPGGGYGYTF. DNA for the CDR3: TGTGCCAGCAGGTCTCCAGGGGGCGGGTATGGCTACACCTTC.